This TCR beta chain stems from a study of cytomegalovirus exposure and HLA in healthy donors (dated 2017 in TCRdb). For the study in its entirety: The roughly 650 repertoires of the first cohort and the 120 validation repertoires were produced on the same platform, according to a later analysis. The aim of the study was to test whether cataloging public T cell receptors could identify signatures of past pathogen exposure. A separate validation cohort of roughly 120 different subjects was used in addition to the 666-subject first cohort. High-throughput TCR immunosequencing, statistical association of individual TCRs with disease status, and machine learning were combined to predict cytomegalovirus infection status. Study-wide findings and limitations: A later analysis found that TCRs clustered in the first cohort also tended to co-occur in the approximately 120 validation repertoires, with more than 90% of cluster scores above 0. Most TCR sequences were observed very rarely across donors, whereas some public TCRs were present in many individuals. The validation cohort had no HLA typing available for a later analysis, so co-occurrence within that cohort was assessed over all 120 or so repertoires. A few of the identified cytomegalovirus-associated TCR beta chains were confirmed in vitro to be specific for cytomegalovirus antigens. Cytomegalovirus status was reported to be diagnosed by the classifier with high specificity and sensitivity in both the original and validation cohorts. A total of some 180 TCR beta chains were listed by the study as associated with cytomegalovirus. According to the authors, the approach could potentially be generalized to other disease states and immunological phenotypes.

The donors belonged to the validation cohort of about 110 subjects, which was separate from the approximately 700-subject first cohort. Regarding this clone: It has no known antigen specificity. No much larger clone is present one base from it, and per-base qualities are unavailable.

Counted from cysteine to phenylalanine, this CDR3 has 14 amino acids. Left in the record is the CDR3 DNA by itself, 42 bases read in frame from the first base. V lost 6 bases and J lost 10 bases, and the count of bases not matched to a germline gene is 9. CDR1 MDHEN and CDR2 SYDVKM are derived from the germline V gene. Library prep was done by the immunoSEQ multiplex PCR assay. The study's processing was this. To diagnose cytomegalovirus status from the catalog of TCR beta chain sequences, a statistical classification framework was built. What TCRdb holds here is the immuneACCESS table cut down to in-frame rearrangements. Part of the clones is not present; checked against another copy, under half of the missing clones reflect an unresolved V gene, and the others are unexplained. D and trimming come from the DNA, and the V and J calls and clone size come from that table. This sample comprises 150,000 to 200,000 clones, 75% to 90% of them detected only once. Approximately 15% of the sample comes from the top ten.

Sequencing used PBMCs. The clonotype was recovered from a man younger than 35 in good health and CMV-seropositive. The rearranged chain carries TRBV28 and TRBJ1-4, with 9 bases aligning to TRBD1. In nucleotides, the sequence is TGTGCCAGCAGCCTCGGGACAGGGTTCGGAAAACTGTTTTTT. This is translated as CASSLGTGFGKLFF.